The present entry profiles one T cell receptor beta chain with its context. The CDR3 totals 14 residues. Germline CDR1 is SGHRS and CDR2 is YFSETQ. Trimming took off 0 bases at V and 3 bases at J, with 10 bases between the two ends. These data are taken from a study of shared clonotypes between healthy human individuals. Measured with immunoSEQ multiplex PCR; TCRdb has only the in-frame clones, and not every one. The repertoire consists of more than 550,000 clones, with roughly 87% occurring once and the leading ten covering 30% to 40%. Donors comprised healthy HIV-negative adults lacking recent acute infections or vaccinations.

The material sequenced was memory CD8+ T cells from PBMCs. Subset defined: CD45RO+ cells pooled with CCR7-negative TemRA cells. The chain recombines TRBV5-1 with TRBJ2-7; D remains unclear. The TCR comes from a young man in good health. Some clones in this sample may be carry-over from other donors' samples. CDR3 in amino acids: CASSLVGIYYEQYF. The DNA of the CDR3 is TGCGCCAGCAGCTTGGTAGGTATCTACTACGAGCAGTACTTC.